The 2 T cell receptor beta chains listed next were all sequenced from one sample in a study of response to subunit inactivated influenza vaccine. TCRdb called the RT-PCR reads again in MiXCR, with one record for every CDR3 protein. Here the sample spans roughly 790,000 distinct CDR3 sequences, around 20% being singletons. The sequences come from PBMCs from blood, collected around 5 days after vaccination. The source is a man aged 50-59 years who received an inactivated influenza vaccine.

The V call is TRBV4-2, the J call TRBJ2-7; 7 positions agree with TRBD2. With V trimmed by 1 base and J by 7 bases, 16 bases remained unmatched. The CDR3 length is 17 residues. CDR1 is LGHNA and CDR2 is YNFKEQ in the germline V gene. The chain's CDR3 is CASSQGVRGRALGEQYF. The CDR3 DNA sequence: TGTGCCAGCAGCCAAGGTGTTCGGGGGAGGGCATTGGGAGAGCAGTACTTC.

This clonotype has a handful of counts. This chain uses TRBV20-1 with TRBJ2-7; D not certain. CDR3 length equals 12 residues. The germline V gene encodes CDR1 DFQATT and CDR2 SNEGSKA (reference sequence). V was clipped by 1 base and J by 5 bases, with 9 bases between them. The CDR3 here is CSARGSGHEQYF. The CDR3 DNA is TGCAGTGCTAGAGGGTCTGGGCACGAGCAGTACTTC.